This T cell receptor (beta chain) was recovered during a study of T-cell memory formation after mild COVID-19. Study summary: Clustering of TCRs was largely donor specific.

This clonotype was observed a handful of times. What it recognizes is unknown. Germline V gives CDR1 SGHRS, CDR2 YFSETQ. This CDR3 spans 15 amino acids. Trimming removed 7 bases from V and 4 bases from J; junction bases left unmatched: 13. TCRdb used MiXCR to reprocess the 5' RACE reads, holding one entry per CDR3 protein. The sample yields about 450,000 distinct CDR3 sequences, about a quarter seen once. Study-wide points: That cross-reactive memory joined was suggested by some responding clones appearing in pre-infection memory.

The sequencing input was PBMCs or a T cell subset sorted from them (not recorded which). The clonotype comes from an adult woman who had mild COVID-19 (a few samples of this study predate the infection). Cell type and time point are not known. The chain links TRBV5-1 to TRBJ2-7; 8 bases map to TRBD1. The CDR3 DNA follows: TGCGCCAGCCGCTACGGAGGACAGGGTATTTACGAGCAGTACTTC. Protein product: CASRYGGQGIYEQYF.